What follows are 5 T cell receptor beta chains derived from one specimen sequenced in a study of CD8+ T cells in alopecia areata. Sequencing used cDNA as its template, made by extracting RNA and reverse transcribing it. The table came from immunoSEQ multiplex PCR; TCRdb's copy has only in-frame clones and leaves some out. The sample contains about 110,000 clones, approximately 59% of which appear only once. Sample: CD8+ T cells sorted from blood. The receptor source for this set is a human donor in good health.

This chain links TRBV25-1 with TRBJ2-7; D is perhaps TRBD1 or TRBD2 (5 bases each). Germline V gene lookup returns CDR1 MGHDK and CDR2 SYGVNS. The V and J ends lost 4 bases and 2 bases respectively, with 12 bases between them. The CDR3 is made up of 14 amino acids. This CDR3 reads CASSAPGDAYEQYF. CDR3 bases: TGTGCCAGCAGTGCCCCCGGGGACGCCTACGAGCAGTACTTC.

This clone was seen only a few times. The chain joins TRBV28 to TRBJ1-2; no reliable D call. Trimming stripped 2 bases from V and 8 bases from J, with 12 bases between. Germline-derived CDR1 and CDR2 are MDHEN and SYDVKM. This CDR3 comprises 13 residues. CDR3 sequence: CASSLNPIGGYTF. The CDR3 DNA follows: TGTGCCAGCAGTTTAAATCCTATTGGGGGCTACACCTTC.

This sequence joins TRBV9 and TRBJ1-6; a possible D gene is TRBD1 (6 bases). This CDR3 region has 15 residues. In germline, CDR1 is SGDLS, CDR2 YYNGEE. V was cut by 2 bases and J by 8 bases, with 14 bases left in between. The CDR3 DNA reads as TGTGCCAGCAGCGTGGGACACCTCTTGCATTCACCCCTCCACTTT. This gives the protein CASSVGHLLHSPLHF.

The V call is TRBV5-1, the J call TRBJ2-5; a weak D match, TRBD1 (6 bases). Germline V gene lookup returns CDR1 SGHRS and CDR2 YFSETQ. V shed 4 bases and J shed 5 bases, with 21 bases lying between them. CDR3 size: 16 residues. The CDR3 nucleotides read TGCGCCAGCAGCATTTTGACAGGACGGGCTGGGGAGACCCAGTACTTC. Amino acids: CASSILTGRAGETQYF.

A note on this clone: Other nucleotide sequences from this sample produce the same CDR3. J is TRBJ1-5 and V is TRBV13; no firm D call. CDR3 length: 13 residues. The V gene's germline CDR1 is PRHDT and CDR2 FYEKMQ (reference sequence). V lost 0 bases and J 4 bases, leaving 4 bases between the germline ends. CDR3 DNA: TGTGCCAGCAGCTTAGGCTTGAATCAGCCCCAGCATTTT. Translated, it gives CASSLGLNQPQHF.